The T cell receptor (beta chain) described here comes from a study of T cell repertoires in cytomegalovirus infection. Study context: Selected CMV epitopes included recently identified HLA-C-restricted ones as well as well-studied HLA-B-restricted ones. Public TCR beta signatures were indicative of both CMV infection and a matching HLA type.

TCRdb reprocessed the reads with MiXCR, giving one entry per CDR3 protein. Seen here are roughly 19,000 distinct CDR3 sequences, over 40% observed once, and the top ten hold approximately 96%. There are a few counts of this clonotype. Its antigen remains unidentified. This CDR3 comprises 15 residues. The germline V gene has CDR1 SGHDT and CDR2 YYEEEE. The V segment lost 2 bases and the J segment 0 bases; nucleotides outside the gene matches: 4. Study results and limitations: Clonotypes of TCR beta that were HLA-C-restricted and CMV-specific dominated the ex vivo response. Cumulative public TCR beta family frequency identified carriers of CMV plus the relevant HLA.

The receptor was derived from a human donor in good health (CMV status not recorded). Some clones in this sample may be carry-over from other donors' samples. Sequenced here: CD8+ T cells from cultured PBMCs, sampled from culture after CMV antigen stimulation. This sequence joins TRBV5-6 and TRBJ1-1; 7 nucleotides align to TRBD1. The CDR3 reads CASSLGTALNTEAFF. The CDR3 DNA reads TGTGCCAGCAGCTTAGGGACAGCTCTGAACACTGAAGCTTTCTTT.